This entry concerns a single TCR beta chain. Its antigen is still unknown. The sample is drawn from a study of T-cell reconstitution after alpha-beta-depleted transplantation in children. General study results and limits: At the one-year point after transplant, T-cell counts and TCRbeta diversity were found to come mostly from T cells that had been newly produced. For some patients, TCRbeta diversity was high at day 60 because of recipient T cells and thymic progenitors that survived. Reportedly, alpha-beta T cells present about two months post-transplant originated from several hundred expanded clones of graft origin.

The CDR3 consists of 19 residues. After removal of 1 base from V and 3 bases from J, the junction contained 8 bases not matched to a gene. Germline CDR1 and CDR2: MDHEN and SYDVKM. Molecular barcoding with unique molecular identifiers was used for the TCRbeta library. Using its own MiXCR run on the PCR reads, TCRdb lists one record per CDR3 protein. The table shows 550,000 to 600,000 distinct CDR3 sequences, with 20% to 25% occurring only once. This receptor was obtained from a boy under three years old who had a stem cell transplant for acute myeloid leukemia, so the T cells may come from the graft donor. The specimen comprised PBMCs, mostly from graft donor cells, sampled 360 days after TCRalphabeta/CD19-depleted stem cell transplant. This chain connects TRBV28 to TRBJ2-3; TRBD2 agrees at 15 bases. CDR3 sequence (DNA): TGTGCCAGCAGTTTATTTAGGACTAGCGGGGGGGCCTGGACAGATACGCAGTATTTT. Translating it yields CASSLFRTSGGAWTDTQYF.